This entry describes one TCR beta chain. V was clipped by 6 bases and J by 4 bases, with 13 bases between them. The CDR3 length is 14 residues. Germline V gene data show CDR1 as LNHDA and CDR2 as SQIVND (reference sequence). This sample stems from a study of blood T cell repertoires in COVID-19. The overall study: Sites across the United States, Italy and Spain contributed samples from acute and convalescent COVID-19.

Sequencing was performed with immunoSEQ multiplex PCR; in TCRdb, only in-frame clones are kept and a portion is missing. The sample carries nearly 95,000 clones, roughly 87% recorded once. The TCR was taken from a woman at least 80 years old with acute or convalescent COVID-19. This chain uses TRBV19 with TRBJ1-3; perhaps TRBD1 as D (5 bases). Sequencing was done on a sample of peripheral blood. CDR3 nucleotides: TGTGCCAGTAGCCCTGGGGGGACCGGAAACACCATATATTTT. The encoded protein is CASSPGGTGNTIYF.